This is a list of T cell receptor beta chains from one sample in a study of CD4 and CD8 cells across lung adenocarcinoma regions. TCRdb re-derived calls from the PCR reads in MiXCR, one entry per CDR3 protein. The sample holds around 6,800 distinct CDR3 sequences; roughly half are singletons and the top ten take roughly 40%. Sequenced: CD8+ T cells from the center of a lung tumor. These TCRs come from a male donor with lung adenocarcinoma. The CD4 and CD8 labels of this study may be unreliable. Each CDR3 is given with its conserved first and last residue. The order of the fields is clone size, D gene, J gene, V gene, CDR3 protein, CDR3 DNA. A D gene is named only where the DNA matches it firmly. Where a row states a size, it is once, few, many or the class of an expanded clone; other rows omit it.

- | TRBD1 | TRBJ1-6 | TRBV6-4 | CASSDSTGGNSPLHF | TGTGCCAGCAGTGACTCGACAGGGGGCAATTCACCCCTCCACTTT
- | TRBD2 | TRBJ2-1 | TRBV7-2 | CASTLAGPSNEQFF | TGTGCCAGCACCCTAGCGGGACCCAGCAATGAGCAGTTCTTC
- | - | TRBJ2-4 | TRBV10-1 | CASSAGRGTNLQYF | TGCGCCAGCAGTGCTGGACGGGGCACAAACCTTCAGTACTTC
- | - | TRBJ2-1 | TRBV4-1 | CASSQEPRLLQFF | TGCGCCAGCAGCCAAGAACCCAGATTACTGCAGTTCTTC
- | - | TRBJ2-3 | TRBV27 | CASSLYRDGDTQYF | TGTGCCAGCAGTTTATACCGGGATGGAGATACGCAGTATTTT
- | TRBD2 | TRBJ2-3 | TRBV6-5 | CASSDSGGGGKDIQYF | TGTGCCAGCAGCGACTCGGGGGGGGGAGGCAAAGACATTCAGTATTTT
- | TRBD2 | TRBJ2-1 | TRBV7-2 | CASSFGGLAGRGSSYNEQFF | TGTGCCAGCAGCTTTGGGGGACTAGCGGGCCGGGGAAGCTCCTACAATGAGCAGTTCTTC
- | - | TRBJ2-5 | TRBV27 | CASRGSGRKTLNF | TGTGCCAGCAGGGGGAGTGGGCGGAAGACCCTGAACTTC
medium-sized | - | TRBJ2-1 | TRBV12-5 | CASGAYGQLGYNEQFF | TGTGCTAGTGGCGCCTACGGCCAGCTCGGCTACAATGAGCAGTTCTTC
few | TRBD2 | TRBJ2-5 | TRBV7-2 | CASSLGPPSGRAEETQYF | TGTGCCAGCAGCTTAGGGCCCCCTAGCGGGAGGGCCGAAGAGACCCAGTACTTC
- | - | TRBJ2-1 | TRBV6-1 | CASSWGDEQFF | TGTGCCAGCTCGTGGGGGGATGAGCAGTTCTTC
- | TRBD1 | TRBJ2-3 | TRBV10-3 | CACRQGLEAVSYDTQYF | TGTGCCTGTAGACAGGGGCTAGAGGCAGTGAGCTACGATACGCAGTATTTT
- | TRBD2 | TRBJ2-7 | TRBV12-3/TRBV12-4 | CASSLRAVAGYEQYF | TGTGCCAGCAGTTTACGGGCGGTAGCGGGGTACGAGCAGTACTTC
- | TRBD1 | TRBJ2-1 | TRBV5-8 | CASSTYRGLRYNEQFF | TGTGCCAGCAGCACATACAGGGGCCTACGCTACAATGAGCAGTTCTTC
- | - | TRBJ2-3 | TRBV6-4 | CASGVEDAGTNEQYF | TGTGCCAGCGGTGTGGAGGATGCGGGTACCAATGAGCAGTATTTT
- | TRBD2 | TRBJ2-2 | TRBV6-5 | CASSVLAGEDTGTQFF | TGTGCCAGCAGTGTACTAGCGGGAGAGGACACCGGGACGCAGTTTTTT
- | TRBD1 | TRBJ1-4 | TRBV6-1 | CASSRRTGNEKLFF | TGTGCCAGCAGTAGGCGGACAGGGAATGAAAAACTGTTTTTT
- | - | TRBJ2-1 | TRBV6-1 | CASSPHGGSQGEQFF | TGTGCCAGCAGTCCCCACGGGGGATCCCAGGGTGAGCAGTTCTTC
few | - | TRBJ2-1 | TRBV6-1 | CASTRASLYPFF | TGTGCCAGCACCCGAGCTAGCCTTTATCCGTTCTTC
medium-sized | - | TRBJ1-6 | TRBV6-1 | CASSHLGGVTNSPLHF | TGTGCCAGCAGCCACCTGGGAGGGGTAACAAATTCACCCCTCCACTTT
- | - | TRBJ2-5 | TRBV6-6 | CGGKHGDRDQNTQYF | TGTGGCGGGAAGCACGGTGATCGTGACCAAAACACCCAGTACTTC
few | TRBD1 | TRBJ2-1 | TRBV6-1 | CASTRLTGQGTGQFF | TGTGCCAGCACCCGACTAACAGGACAGGGGACGGGGCAGTTCTTC
- | - | TRBJ2-5 | TRBV6-8 | CASSAGLGDRDQETQYF | TGTGCCAGCAGTGCGGGGCTAGGGGACCGTGACCAAGAGACCCAGTACTTC
- | TRBD1 | TRBJ2-3 | TRBV6-1 | CAAGEGGRVPDTQYF | TGTGCCGCGGGTGAAGGGGGCCGTGTCCCAGATACGCAGTATTTT
large | - | TRBJ2-3 | TRBV6-5 | CASSYSGEITDTQYF | TGTGCCAGCAGTTACTCTGGGGAGATCACAGATACGCAGTATTTT
many | TRBD1 | TRBJ2-7 | TRBV27 | CASREQGGSYEQYF | TGTGCCAGTAGAGAACAGGGGGGATCCTACGAGCAGTACTTC
- | - | TRBJ2-5 | TRBV6-5 | CASSYSGRATKQYF | TGTGCCAGCAGTTACTCCGGCAGGGCTACCAAGCAGTACTTC
- | TRBD1 | TRBJ2-3 | TRBV11-2 | CASSIRGQDTDTQYF | TGTGCCAGCAGCATTCGGGGACAGGACACAGATACGCAGTATTTT
- | - | TRBJ2-7 | TRBV6-1 | CASSGRGPYEQYF | TGTGCCAGCAGCGGTCGGGGGCCCTACGAGCAGTACTTC
medium-sized | TRBD2 | TRBJ2-5 | TRBV11-2 | CASSSGLAGGWGETQYF | TGTGCCAGCAGCTCGGGACTAGCGGGAGGTTGGGGGGAGACCCAGTACTTC
- | TRBD2 | TRBJ2-1 | TRBV6-1 | CASSSFSGRAVNEQFF | TGTGCCAGCAGCTCTTTTAGCGGGAGGGCCGTCAATGAGCAGTTCTTC
few | TRBD2 | TRBJ2-1 | TRBV6-1 | CASSEYGGGPYEQFF | TGTGCCAGCAGTGAATATGGGGGAGGGCCCTATGAGCAGTTCTTC
- | - | TRBJ2-7 | TRBV6-1 | CASSDGVGIYEQYF | TGTGCCAGCAGTGACGGGGTTGGGATTTACGAGCAGTACTTC
hyperexpanded | TRBD2 | TRBJ2-3 | TRBV6-8 | CASSYPLAERGADTQYF | TGTGCCAGCAGTTACCCACTAGCGGAACGGGGTGCAGATACGCAGTATTTT
medium-sized | TRBD2 | TRBJ2-3 | TRBV6-1 | CASSEAPGLDTDTQYF | TGTGCCAGCAGTGAAGCTCCGGGACTAGACACAGATACGCAGTATTTT
- | - | TRBJ2-1 | TRBV6-4 | CASSDSRPYSKNMQFF | TGTGCCAGCAGTGACTCGCGGCCGTACTCCAAAAATATGCAGTTCTTC
- | TRBD2 | TRBJ2-3 | TRBV20-1 | CSALSGRGTDTQYF | TGCAGTGCTCTGAGCGGGAGAGGCACAGATACGCAGTATTTT
- | TRBD1 | TRBJ2-1 | TRBV10-1 | CASSDYDRGPYKEQFF | TGCGCCAGCAGTGACTACGACAGGGGGCCGTATAAGGAGCAGTTCTTC
- | - | TRBJ2-3 | TRBV10-3 | CAISGGRGFTETQYF | TGTGCCATCAGTGGTGGTAGGGGGTTCACAGAGACGCAGTATTTC
- | - | TRBJ2-4 | TRBV6-1 | CAGRLRGRAQEIQYF | TGTGCCGGCAGGCTCCGGGGCCGTGCCCAAGAGATTCAGTACTTC
- | TRBD2 | TRBJ2-1 | TRBV6-1 | CASGGAGAAYNEQFF | TGTGCCAGCGGAGGGGCGGGAGCGGCCTACAATGAGCAGTTCTTC
- | - | TRBJ1-1 | TRBV12-3/TRBV12-4 | CASTISRSEAFF | TGTGCCAGCACCATAAGCAGGTCTGAAGCTTTCTTT
- | - | TRBJ1-2 | TRBV6-1 | CASSELVGGGYTF | TGTGCCAGCAGTGAACTGGTAGGGGGTGGCTACACCTTC
few | - | TRBJ2-1 | TRBV6-1 | CASSEVWPTSYNEQFF | TGTGCCAGCAGTGAAGTGTGGCCGACCTCCTACAATGAGCAGTTCTTC
- | - | TRBJ2-3 | TRBV6-9 | CASDFWRDSTDTQYF | TGTGCCAGCGATTTCTGGCGGGATTCCACAGATACGCAGTATTTT